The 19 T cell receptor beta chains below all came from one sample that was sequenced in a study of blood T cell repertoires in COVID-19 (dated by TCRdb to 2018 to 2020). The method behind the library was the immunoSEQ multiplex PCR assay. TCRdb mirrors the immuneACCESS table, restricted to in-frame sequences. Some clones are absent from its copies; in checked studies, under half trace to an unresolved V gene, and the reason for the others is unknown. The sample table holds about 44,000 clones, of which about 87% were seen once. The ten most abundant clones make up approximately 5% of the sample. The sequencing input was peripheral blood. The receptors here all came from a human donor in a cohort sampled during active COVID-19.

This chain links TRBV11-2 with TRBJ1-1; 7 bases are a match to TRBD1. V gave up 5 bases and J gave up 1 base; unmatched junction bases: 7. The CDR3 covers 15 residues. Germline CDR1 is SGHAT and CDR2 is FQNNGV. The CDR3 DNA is TGTGCCAGCAGCGCCGTACAGGGGCCGAACACTGAAGCTTTCTTT. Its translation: CASSAVQGPNTEAFF.

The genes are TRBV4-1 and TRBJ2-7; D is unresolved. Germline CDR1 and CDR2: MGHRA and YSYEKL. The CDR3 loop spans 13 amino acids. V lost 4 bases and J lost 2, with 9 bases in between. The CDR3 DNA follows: TGCGCCAGCAGCCGTGTTGGAGCCTACGAGCAGTACTTC. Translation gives CASSRVGAYEQYF.

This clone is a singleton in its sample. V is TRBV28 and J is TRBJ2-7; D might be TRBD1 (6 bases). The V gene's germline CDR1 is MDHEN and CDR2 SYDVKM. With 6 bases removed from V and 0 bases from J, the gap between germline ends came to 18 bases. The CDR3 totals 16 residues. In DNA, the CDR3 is TGTGCCAGCAGGCCCTTAGGACAGTTCAGCTCCTACGAGCAGTACTTC. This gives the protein CASRPLGQFSSYEQYF.

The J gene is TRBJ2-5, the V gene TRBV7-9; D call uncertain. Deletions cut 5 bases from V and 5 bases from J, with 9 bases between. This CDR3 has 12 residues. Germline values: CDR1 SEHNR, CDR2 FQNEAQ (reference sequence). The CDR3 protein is CASSLVSETQYF. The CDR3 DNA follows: TGTGCCAGCAGCCTAGTGTCGGAGACCCAGTACTTC.

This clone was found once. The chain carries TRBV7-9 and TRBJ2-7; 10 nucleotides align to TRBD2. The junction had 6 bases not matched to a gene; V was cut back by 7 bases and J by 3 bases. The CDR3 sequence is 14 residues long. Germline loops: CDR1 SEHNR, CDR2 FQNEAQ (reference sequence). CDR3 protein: CASIRTSGFYEQYF. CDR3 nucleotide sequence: TGTGCCAGCATCCGGACTAGCGGATTCTACGAGCAGTACTTC. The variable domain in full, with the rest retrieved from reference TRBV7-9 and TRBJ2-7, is DTGVSQNPRHKITKRGQNVTFRCDPISEHNRLYWYRQTLGQGPEFLTYFQNEAQLEKSRLLSDRFSAERPKGSFSTLEIQRTEQGDSAMYLCASIRTSGFYEQYFGPGTRLTVT.

The CDR3 spells CASRTSGTFDEQYF. In nucleotides, the CDR3 is TGTGCCAGCAGGACCTCCGGGACATTCGACGAGCAGTACTTC. The chain joins TRBV5-5 to TRBJ2-7; D might be TRBD1 (6 bases). The V and J ends lost 5 bases and 5 bases respectively, with 17 bases between them. CDR3 length: 14 residues. Germline CDR1 is SGHKS and CDR2 is YYEKEE (reference sequence).

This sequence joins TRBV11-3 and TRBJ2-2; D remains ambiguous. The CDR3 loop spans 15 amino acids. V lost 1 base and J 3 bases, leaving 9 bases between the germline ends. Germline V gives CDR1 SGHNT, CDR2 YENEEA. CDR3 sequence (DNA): TGTGCCAGCAGCTTAGGACGCGGCTACACCGGGGAGCTGTTTTTT. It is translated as CASSLGRGYTGELFF.

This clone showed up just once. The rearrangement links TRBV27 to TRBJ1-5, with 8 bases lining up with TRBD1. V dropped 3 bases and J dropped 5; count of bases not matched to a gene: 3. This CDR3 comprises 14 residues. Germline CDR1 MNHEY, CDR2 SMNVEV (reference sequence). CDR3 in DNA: TGTGCCAGCAGTTTTTCCAGGGGGCATCAGCCCCAGCATTTT. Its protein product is CASSFSRGHQPQHF.

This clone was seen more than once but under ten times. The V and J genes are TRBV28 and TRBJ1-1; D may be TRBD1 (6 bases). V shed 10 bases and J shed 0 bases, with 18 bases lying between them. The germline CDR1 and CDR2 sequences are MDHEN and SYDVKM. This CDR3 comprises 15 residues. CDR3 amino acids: CATIDRRLMNTEAFF. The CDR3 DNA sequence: TGTGCCACCATTGACAGGCGGCTAATGAACACTGAAGCTTTCTTT.

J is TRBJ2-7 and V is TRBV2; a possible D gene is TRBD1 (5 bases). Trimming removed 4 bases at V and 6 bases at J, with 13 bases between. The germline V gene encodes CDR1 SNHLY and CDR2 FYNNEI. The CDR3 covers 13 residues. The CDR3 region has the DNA TGTGCCAGCAGTGGAGGAAGGGGCGGCGAGCAGTACTTC. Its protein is CASSGGRGGEQYF.

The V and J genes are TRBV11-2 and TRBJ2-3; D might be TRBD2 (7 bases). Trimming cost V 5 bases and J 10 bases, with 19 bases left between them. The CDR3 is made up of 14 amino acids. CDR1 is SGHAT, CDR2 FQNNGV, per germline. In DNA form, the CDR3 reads TGTGCCAGCAGCCGGGACTTCTTCGGGGGGCCGCAGTATTTT. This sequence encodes CASSRDFFGGPQYF.

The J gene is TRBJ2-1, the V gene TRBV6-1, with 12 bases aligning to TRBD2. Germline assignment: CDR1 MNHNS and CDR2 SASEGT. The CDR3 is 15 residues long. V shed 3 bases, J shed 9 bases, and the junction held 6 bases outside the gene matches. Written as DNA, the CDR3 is TGTGCCAGCAGTGACCGACTAGCGGGAGCCCTTGAGCAGTTCTTC. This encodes CASSDRLAGALEQFF.

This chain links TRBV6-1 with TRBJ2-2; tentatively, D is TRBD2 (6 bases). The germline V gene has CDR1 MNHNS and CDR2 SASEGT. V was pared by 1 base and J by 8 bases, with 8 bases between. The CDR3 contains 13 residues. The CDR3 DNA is TGTGCCAGCAGTGAAGTGGGGAGGGGGGAGCTGTTTTTT. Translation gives CASSEVGRGELFF.

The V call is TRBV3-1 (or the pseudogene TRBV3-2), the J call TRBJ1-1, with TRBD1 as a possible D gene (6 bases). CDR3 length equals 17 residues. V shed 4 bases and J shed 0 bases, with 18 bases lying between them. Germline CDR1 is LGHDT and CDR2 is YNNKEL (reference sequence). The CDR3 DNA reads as TGTGCCAGCAGCCCAGGGTCCAAACAGGGACTGAACACTGAAGCTTTCTTT. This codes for CASSPGSKQGLNTEAFF.

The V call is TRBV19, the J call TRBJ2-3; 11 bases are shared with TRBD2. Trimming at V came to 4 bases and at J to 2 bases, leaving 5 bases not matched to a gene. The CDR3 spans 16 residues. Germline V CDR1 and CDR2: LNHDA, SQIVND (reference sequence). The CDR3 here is CASSTLAGDITDTQYF. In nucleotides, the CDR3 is TGTGCCAGTAGTACACTAGCGGGAGATATCACAGATACGCAGTATTTT.

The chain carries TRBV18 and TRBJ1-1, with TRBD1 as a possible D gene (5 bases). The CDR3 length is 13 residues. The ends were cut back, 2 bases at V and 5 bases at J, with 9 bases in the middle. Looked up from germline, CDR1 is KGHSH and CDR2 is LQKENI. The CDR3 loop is CASSPSGGTEAFF. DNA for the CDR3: TGTGCCAGCTCACCAAGCGGGGGGACTGAAGCTTTCTTT.

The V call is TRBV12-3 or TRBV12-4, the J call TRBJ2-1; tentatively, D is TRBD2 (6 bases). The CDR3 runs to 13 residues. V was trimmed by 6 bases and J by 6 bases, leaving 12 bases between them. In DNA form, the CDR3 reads TGTGCCAGCAGCTGGGACTCGGGCAATGAGCAGTTCTTC. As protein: CASSWDSGNEQFF.

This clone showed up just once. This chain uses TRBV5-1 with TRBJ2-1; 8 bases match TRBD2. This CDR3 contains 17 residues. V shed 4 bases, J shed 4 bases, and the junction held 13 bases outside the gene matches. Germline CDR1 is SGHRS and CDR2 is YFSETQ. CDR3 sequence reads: CASSAALRSGSYNEQFF. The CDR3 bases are TGCGCCAGCAGCGCCGCCCTTAGAAGCGGGAGTTACAATGAGCAGTTCTTC.

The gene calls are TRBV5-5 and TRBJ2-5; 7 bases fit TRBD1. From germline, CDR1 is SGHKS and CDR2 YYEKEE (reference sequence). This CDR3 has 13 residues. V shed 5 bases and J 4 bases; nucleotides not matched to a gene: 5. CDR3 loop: CASRQGQLETQYF. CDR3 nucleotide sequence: TGTGCCAGCAGACAGGGACAGCTAGAGACCCAGTACTTC.